Here is one TCR beta chain with its context. Its specificity is unknown. The sample comes from a study of monozygotic twins with inflammatory bowel disease. This CDR3 spans 16 amino acids. General study results and limits: The authors found no support for a single strong IBD-associated signal or clonotype. Compared with healthy twins, IBD patients shared fewer clonotypes with others, especially with disease activity.

UMIs incorporating a 6-nucleotide sample barcode were appended by means of template switching. Amplification of TCRalpha and TCRbeta cDNA involved two nested PCRs that ran for about 15 and 9 cycles. One entry per CDR3 protein, without DNA, is what TCRdb gives after re-calling the 5' RACE reads. Listed are some 160,000 distinct CDR3 sequences; just under 7.5% falls within the top ten. The TCR was taken from a human donor with ulcerative colitis or Crohn's disease, or a healthy co-twin of an affected twin (not recorded which). The chain joins TRBV12-3 or TRBV12-4 to TRBJ2-3; TCRdb lists TRBD2, though no DNA is available to test this call. Sequenced material: blood. The CDR3 protein is CASSLLAGGSADTQYF.